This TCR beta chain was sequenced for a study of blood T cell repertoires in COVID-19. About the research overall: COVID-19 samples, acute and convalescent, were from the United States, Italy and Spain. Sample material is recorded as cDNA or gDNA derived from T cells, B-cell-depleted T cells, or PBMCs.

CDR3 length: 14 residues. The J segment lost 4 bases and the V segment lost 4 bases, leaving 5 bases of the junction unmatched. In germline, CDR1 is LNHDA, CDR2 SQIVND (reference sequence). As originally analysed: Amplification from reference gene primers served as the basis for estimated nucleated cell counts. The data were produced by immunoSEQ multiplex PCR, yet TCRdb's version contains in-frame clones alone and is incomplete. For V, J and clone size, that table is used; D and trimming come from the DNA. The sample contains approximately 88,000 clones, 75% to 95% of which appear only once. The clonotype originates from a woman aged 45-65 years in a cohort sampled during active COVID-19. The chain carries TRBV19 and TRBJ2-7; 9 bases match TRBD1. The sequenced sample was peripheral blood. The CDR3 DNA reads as TGTGCCAGTAGTAGGACCGGACAGGGGTACGAGCAGTACTTC. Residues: CASSRTGQGYEQYF.